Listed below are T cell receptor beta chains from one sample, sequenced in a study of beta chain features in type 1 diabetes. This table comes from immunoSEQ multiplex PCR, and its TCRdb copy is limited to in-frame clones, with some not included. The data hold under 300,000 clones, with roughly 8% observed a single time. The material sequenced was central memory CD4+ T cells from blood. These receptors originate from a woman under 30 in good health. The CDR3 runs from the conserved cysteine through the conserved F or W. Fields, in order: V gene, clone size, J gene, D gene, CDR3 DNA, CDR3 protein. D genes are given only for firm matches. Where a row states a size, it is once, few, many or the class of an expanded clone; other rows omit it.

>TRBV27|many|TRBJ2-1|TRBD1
TGTGCCAGCAGTCCGGACAGGGAACATGAGCAGTTCTTC
CASSPDREHEQFF
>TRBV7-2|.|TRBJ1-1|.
TGTGCCAGCAGCTTTTCAGGTTCGAACACTGAAGCTTTCTTT
CASSFSGSNTEAFF
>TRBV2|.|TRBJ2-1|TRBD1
TGTGCCAGCAGAAGGACAGGGGATGAGCAGTTCTTC
CASRRTGDEQFF
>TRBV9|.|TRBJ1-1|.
TGTGCCAGCAGCCCGGTGCAAGTCGGGATCGAAGCTTTCTTT
CASSPVQVGIEAFF
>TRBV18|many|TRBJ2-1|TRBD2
TGTGCCAGCTCACCATTCACGACTAGCGGGAAGAATGAGCAGTTCTTC
CASSPFTTSGKNEQFF
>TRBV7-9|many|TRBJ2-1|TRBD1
TGTGCCAGCACCCGGGACAGCTCCTACAATGAGCAGTTCTTC
CASTRDSSYNEQFF
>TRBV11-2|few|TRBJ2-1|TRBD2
TGTGCCAGCACCCCACTCCTCGGGACTAGCGGGGGCAATGAGCAGTTCTTC
CASTPLLGTSGGNEQFF
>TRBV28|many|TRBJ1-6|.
TGTGCCAGCACCAACAAGGTAGCCCTCCACTTT
CASTNKVALHF
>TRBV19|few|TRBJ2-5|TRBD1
TGTGCCAGTAGTTCGGACAGGGGCCGAACTTTACAAGAGACCCAGTACTTC
CASSSDRGRTLQETQYF
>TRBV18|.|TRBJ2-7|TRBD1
TGTGCCAGCTCAAGGGACAGTAGTTCCTACGAGCAGTACTTC
CASSRDSSSYEQYF
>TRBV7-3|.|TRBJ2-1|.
TGTGCCAGCAGCCCCCTCGGCGGGCCCTACAATGAGCAGTTCTTC
CASSPLGGPYNEQFF
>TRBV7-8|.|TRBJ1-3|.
TGTGCCAGCAGCTTAGGTCCTTCCTCTGGAAACACCATATATTTT
CASSLGPSSGNTIYF
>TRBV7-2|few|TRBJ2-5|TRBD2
TGTGCCAGCAGCTTAACGGCTAGCGGGGGTCAAGAGACCCAGTACTTC
CASSLTASGGQETQYF
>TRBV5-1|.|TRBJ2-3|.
TGCGCCAGCGGGACCGGCGGGGTGATCACAGATACGCAGTATTTT
CASGTGGVITDTQYF
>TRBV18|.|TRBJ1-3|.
TGTGCCAGCTCACCTACCCGGGAATCTGGAAACACCATATATTTT
CASSPTRESGNTIYF
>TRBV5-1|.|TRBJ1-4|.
TGCGCCAGCAGCTTGGGGTCAGGCCAGGAAAAACTGTTTTTT
CASSLGSGQEKLFF
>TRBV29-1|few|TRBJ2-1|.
TGCAGCGTTGACCGCGGCACGACAGGATACCAGTTCTTC
CSVDRGTTGYQFF
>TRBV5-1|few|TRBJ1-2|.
TGCGCCAGCAGCTTGGAACCTGAAAGGGGCTACACCTTC
CASSLEPERGYTF
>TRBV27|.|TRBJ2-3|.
TGTGCCAGCAGTTATCAACTAGCATCCGATACGCAGTATTTT
CASSYQLASDTQYF
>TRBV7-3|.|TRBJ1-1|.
TGTGCCAGCAGCTTAGGGTTTGGGGATACTGAAGCTTTCTTT
CASSLGFGDTEAFF
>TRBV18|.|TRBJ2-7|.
TGTGCCAGCTCACCAGACAGGACCTACGAGCAGTACTTC
CASSPDRTYEQYF
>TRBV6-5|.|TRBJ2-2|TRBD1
TGTGCCAGCACTCGGGGACAGGGCGGAACCGGGGAGCTGTTTTTT
CASTRGQGGTGELFF
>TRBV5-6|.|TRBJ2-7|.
TGTGCCAGCAGGCGGAAAAGAGACGAGCAGTACTTC
CASRRKRDEQYF
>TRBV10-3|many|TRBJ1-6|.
TGTGCCATCAGTGAGGGGAATTCACCCCTCCACTTT
CAISEGNSPLHF
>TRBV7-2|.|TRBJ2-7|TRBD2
TGTGCCAGCAGCTTCCTAGCGGGAGGTTCGGGACAGTACTTC
CASSFLAGGSGQYF
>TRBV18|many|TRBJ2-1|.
TGTGCCAGCTCACCTCAAAGGGGCCATGAGCAGTTCTTC
CASSPQRGHEQFF
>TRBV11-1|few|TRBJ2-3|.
TGTGCCAGCAGCCACTCAGTCGGGGACACAGATACGCAGTATTTT
CASSHSVGDTDTQYF
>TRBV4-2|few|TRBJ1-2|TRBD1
TGTGCCAGCAGCTTGGCCTGGGGACAGGGGGGGTATGGCTACACCTTC
CASSLAWGQGGYGYTF
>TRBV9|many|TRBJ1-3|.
TGTGCCAGCAGCGTAGAAGAGAACTCTGGAAACACCATATATTTT
CASSVEENSGNTIYF
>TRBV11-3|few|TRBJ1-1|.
TGTGCCAGCAGCCAAGAGGGGACTCTTGAAGCTTTCTTT
CASSQEGTLEAFF
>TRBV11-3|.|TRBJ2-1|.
TGTGCCAGCAGCTCCTCCTCCTACAATGAGCAGTTCTTC
CASSSSSYNEQFF
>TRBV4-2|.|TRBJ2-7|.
TGTGCCAGCAGCCAAGATTGGGGGTACGAGCAGTACTTC
CASSQDWGYEQYF
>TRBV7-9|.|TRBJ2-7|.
TGTGCCAGCAGCTGGAAATTGTCGGGGGCTGCATACGAGCAGTACTTC
CASSWKLSGAAYEQYF
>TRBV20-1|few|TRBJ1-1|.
TGCAGTGCTAGAAGGGCCAACCTATTT
CSARRANLF
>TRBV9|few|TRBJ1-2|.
TGTGCCAGCAGCGTATTACCCGCTAACTATGGCTACACCTTC
CASSVLPANYGYTF
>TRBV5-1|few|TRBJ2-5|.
TGCGCCAGCAGTGTGGGGCAGGGCCTGTACCAAGAGACCCAGTACTTC
CASSVGQGLYQETQYF
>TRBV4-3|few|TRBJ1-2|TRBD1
TGCGTCAGCAGCCAGGGGACAGGGAACTATGGCTACACCTTC
CVSSQGTGNYGYTF
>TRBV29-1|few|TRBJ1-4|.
TGCAGCGTCGCCTCGGGGGGGATTAATGAAAAACTGTTTTTT
CSVASGGINEKLFF
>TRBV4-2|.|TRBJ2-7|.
TGTGCCAGCAGCCAAGACAGGGTGGGGGTCTACGAGCAGTACTTC
CASSQDRVGVYEQYF
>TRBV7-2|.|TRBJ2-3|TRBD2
TGTGCCAGCAGCTTCCCAGCGGGGGGGAGCACAGATACGCAGTATTTT
CASSFPAGGSTDTQYF
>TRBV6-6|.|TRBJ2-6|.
TGTGCCAGCAGTAGGACGTTCTCTGGGGCCAACGTCCTGACTTTC
CASSRTFSGANVLTF
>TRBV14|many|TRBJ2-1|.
TGTGCCAGCAGCCGCCGCGAGGGAGGCCGGCTAGCTGTGGGCTTAGAATCTGACAATGAGCAGTTCTTC
CASSRREGGRLAVGLESDNEQFF
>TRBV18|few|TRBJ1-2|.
TGTGCCAGCTCACCACCACCGGGGGTAGGGCATGGCTACACCTTC
CASSPPPGVGHGYTF
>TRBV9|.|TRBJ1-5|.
TGTGCCAGCAGCGTAGACGTCTCTCAGCCCCAGCATTTT
CASSVDVSQPQHF
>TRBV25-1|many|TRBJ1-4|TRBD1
TGTGCCAGCAGTGGACAGGGGGAGGGAAAACTGTTTTTT
CASSGQGEGKLFF
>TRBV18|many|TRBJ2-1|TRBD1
TGTGCCAGCTCACCGGGAACAGGGGGCAGAAATGAGCAGTTCTTC
CASSPGTGGRNEQFF
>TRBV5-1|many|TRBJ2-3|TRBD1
TGCGCCAGCAGCGATTGGATTGACAGGGAAGCAGATACGCAGTATTTT
CASSDWIDREADTQYF
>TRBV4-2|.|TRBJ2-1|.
TGTGCCAGCAGCCAAGGTGGGGCGGGGGCCATAAATGAGCAGTTCTTC
CASSQGGAGAINEQFF
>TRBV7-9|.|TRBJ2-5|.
TGTGCCAGCACCACCTCCGGACTAGAGACCCAGTACTTC
CASTTSGLETQYF
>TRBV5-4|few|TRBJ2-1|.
TGTGCCAGCAGCTACAGGGTAGATTCCTACAATGAGCAGTTCTTC
CASSYRVDSYNEQFF
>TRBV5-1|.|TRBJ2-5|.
TGCGCCAGCAGCTTATCGCCCCAGGCACAAGAGACCCAGTACTTC
CASSLSPQAQETQYF
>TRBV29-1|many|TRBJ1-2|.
TGCAGCGTTGAAGAGACTCCTTATGGCTACACCTTC
CSVEETPYGYTF
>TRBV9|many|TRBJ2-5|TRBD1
TGTGCCAGCAGCGTCGGCGCCGGGACAGGGGAAGAGACCCAGTACTTC
CASSVGAGTGEETQYF
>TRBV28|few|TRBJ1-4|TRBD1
TGTGCCAGCAGTACCCGGACAGGAAATGAAAAACTGTTTTTT
CASSTRTGNEKLFF
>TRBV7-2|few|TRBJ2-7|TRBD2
TGTGCCAGCAGCCGACTAGCGGGAGACTCTTACGAGCAGTACTTC
CASSRLAGDSYEQYF
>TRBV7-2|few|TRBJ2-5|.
TGTGCCAGCAGCTTAACTCCGGGGCAAGAGACCCAGTACTTC
CASSLTPGQETQYF
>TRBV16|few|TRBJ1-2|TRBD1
TGTGCCAGCAGCCAATCGGTGACAGGGGAGGGCTACACCTTC
CASSQSVTGEGYTF